This record concerns one T cell receptor beta chain sequence. The antigen it recognizes is unknown. No per-base quality is available; no much larger clone lies one base away. At study entry, adolescents were screened for latent tuberculosis infection by tuberculin skin test and QuantiFERON-TB GOLD In-Tube IGRA. Immunosequencing was performed on unsorted cryopreserved PBMC and covered some 100,000 T cells per clinical donor on average. Eleven high schools in the Worcester region of the Western Cape, South Africa, served as enrollment sites for adolescents aged 12 to 18 years. Roughly ten M. tuberculosis-infected and roughly ten uninfected adolescents were selected with matching for age and sex. Adolescent PBMC were isolated from freshly drawn heparinized blood by density centrifugation and cryopreserved. TCR libraries were generated with the immunoSEQ multiplex PCR assay, using TCR-beta and/or TCR-alpha/delta assays for each sample. The Illumina high-throughput platform was used to sequence the amplified TCR libraries. The authors processed their data as follows. Clustering and dimensionality reduction were performed using pairwise TCRdist distances among GMM-specific receptors from ex vivo sorted or in vitro expanded T cells. Each clinical repertoire was scored by mean NN-distance, the average TCRdist to the nearest 10% of tetramer-positive reference sequences. GEM TCR motif frequency was calculated as the fraction of unique TCRs that matched known GEM sequences in V/J usage and CDR3 length. Linear discriminant analysis with leave-one-out cross-validation, implemented in scikit-learn, was used to classify active tuberculosis. TCRdb limited this immuneACCESS table to in-frame rearrangements with V and J called. A share of clones is missing; checked studies link under half to unresolved V genes, and the rest is unexplained. V and J calls and clone size are as listed in that table; D and trimming were resolved from the DNA. The sample data list 20,000 to 25,000 clones, and more than 95% of these were observed just once. The ten top clones hold 5% to 7.5% of the sample.

The data were taken from a study of T cells in tuberculosis (dated by TCRdb to the late 2010s). With regard to the full study: In the study, CD1B tetramers and high-throughput TCR immunosequencing were combined to characterize T cells specific for the mycobacterial lipid antigen glucose monomycolate (GMM). With over nine people per group, a South African clinical cohort compared IGRA-negative adolescents, IGRA-positive adolescents with latent tuberculosis, and adults with active tuberculosis. The investigation overall reported the following: Which clinical samples got chosen depended on the availability of cryopreserved specimens, and the active tuberculosis cases were adults, whereas the controls were adolescents. Compared with IGRA-negative controls, TCR-alpha repertoires from active tuberculosis had smaller mean NN-distances to GMM-specific TCRs, which suggests clonal expansion of these TCRs. A classifier using the diverse GMM-specific repertoire reached approximately 90% accuracy (AUROC 0.85 to 0.9), compared with more than 55% accuracy using GEM motif frequencies. The smaller NN-distances in active tuberculosis patients were driven in part by shorter CDR3-alpha lengths, while the difference seen for TCR-beta was not statistically significant.

Trimming leaves V shorter by 4 bases and J shorter by 4 bases, with the junction holding 12 bases beyond the gene matches. The CDR3 runs 17 residues from the cysteine to the phenylalanine. Only the CDR3 part of the read is kept: 51 bases, read in frame from the first base. Taken from the germline V gene, the CDR1 and CDR2 loops are SGHTS and YDEGEE. What was sequenced was PBMCs. The receptor comes from a donor aged 10 to 29 with latent tuberculosis or without tuberculosis infection. The chain joins TRBV5-8 to TRBJ1-2, and 11 bases in between align with TRBD1. The nucleotides are TGTGCCAGCAGCGGCCTAGGACAGGGGGCGCGCGCCTATGGCTACACCTTC. The translation is CASSGLGQGARAYGYTF.